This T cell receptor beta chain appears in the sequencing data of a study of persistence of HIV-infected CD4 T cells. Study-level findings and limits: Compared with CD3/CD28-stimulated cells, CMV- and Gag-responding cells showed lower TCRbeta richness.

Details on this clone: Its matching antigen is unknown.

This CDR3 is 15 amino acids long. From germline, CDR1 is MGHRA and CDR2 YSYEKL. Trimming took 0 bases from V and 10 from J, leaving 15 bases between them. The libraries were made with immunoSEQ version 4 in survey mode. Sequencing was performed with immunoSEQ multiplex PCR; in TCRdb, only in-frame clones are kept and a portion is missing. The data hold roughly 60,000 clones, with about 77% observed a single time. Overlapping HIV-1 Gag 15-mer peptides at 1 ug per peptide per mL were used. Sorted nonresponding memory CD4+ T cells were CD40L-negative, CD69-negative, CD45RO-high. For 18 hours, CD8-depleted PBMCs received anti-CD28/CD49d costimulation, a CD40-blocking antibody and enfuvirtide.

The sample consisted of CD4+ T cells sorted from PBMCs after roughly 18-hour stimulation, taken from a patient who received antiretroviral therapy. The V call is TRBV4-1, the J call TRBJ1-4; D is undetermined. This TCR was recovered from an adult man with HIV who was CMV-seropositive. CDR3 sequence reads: CASSQDLRALGKLFF. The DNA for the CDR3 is TGCGCCAGCAGCCAAGACCTAAGGGCCCTCGGAAAACTGTTTTTT.